The next 18 T cell receptor beta chains were all read from a single sample in a study of cytomegalovirus exposure and HLA in healthy donors. 13 Jbeta primers and 60 Vbeta primers were used for the PCR. TCRdb's table, derived via immunoSEQ multiplex PCR, lists solely in-frame clones and lacks some. The table counts 100,000 to 150,000 clones; less than 3% lies in the top ten. Specimen: PBMCs. The receptor source for this set is a man aged 25 to 40 in good health and CMV-seronegative.

The genes are TRBV27 and TRBJ2-2; TRBD2 matches 7 bases. CDR1 is MNHEY and CDR2 is SMNVEV in the germline V gene (reference sequence). Trimming removed 7 bases from V and 7 bases from J; junction bases left unmatched: 9. The CDR3 totals 14 residues. The CDR3 nucleotides are TGTGCCAGCACCCGGGGGGAGGAAGGCGGGGAGCTGTTTTTT. Its translation is CASTRGEEGGELFF.

CDR3 sequence reads: CASSPRDRGLSYNEQFF. DNA of the CDR3: TGTGCCAGTAGTCCGCGGGACAGGGGGCTTTCCTACAATGAGCAGTTCTTC. The chain employs TRBV19 and TRBJ2-1; 12 bases map to TRBD1. V shed 5 bases and J 1 base; nucleotides not matched to a gene: 6. The CDR3 consists of 17 residues. Germline V gene sequence: CDR1 LNHDA, CDR2 SQIVND (reference sequence). Drawing the rest from reference TRBV19 and TRBJ2-1, the complete variable domain is DGGITQSPKYLFRKEGQNVTLSCEQNLNHDAMYWYRQDPGQGLRLIYYSQIVNDFQKGDIAEGYSVSREKKESFPLTVTSAQKNPTAFYLCASSPRDRGLSYNEQFFGPGTRLTVL.

The chain has TRBV6-5 and TRBJ2-1; D remains unclear. Per germline, CDR1 MNHEY and CDR2 SVGAGI. This CDR3 is built from 11 residues. V lost 6 bases, J lost 8 bases, and 8 bases lay in between. In nucleotides, the CDR3 is TGTGCCAGCAGCCTAGACGATGAGCAGTTCTTC. Its protein product is CASSLDDEQFF.

J is TRBJ2-7 and V is TRBV25-1, with D perhaps TRBD1 (5 bases). Trimming took off 4 bases at V and 2 bases at J, with 15 bases between the two ends. This CDR3 has 15 residues. The germline CDR1 and CDR2 sequences are MGHDK and SYGVNS. This CDR3 is CASSAHQGVAYEQYF. In DNA, the CDR3 is TGTGCCAGCAGTGCCCACCAAGGGGTTGCCTACGAGCAGTACTTC.

The DNA of the CDR3 is TGCAGTGCTAGAGCAGTAAGTGAGCAGTTCTTC. Amino acid sequence: CSARAVSEQFF. The V call is TRBV20-1, the J call TRBJ2-1; D call uncertain. Germline V CDR1 and CDR2: DFQATT, SNEGSKA (reference sequence). This CDR3 has 11 residues. Trimming took 1 base from V and 9 from J, leaving 7 bases between them.

This CDR3 reads CSVVGTGAYNEQFF. CDR3 bases: TGCAGCGTTGTGGGGACAGGAGCCTACAATGAGCAGTTCTTC. V usage is TRBV29-1 and J usage is TRBJ2-1; 8 nucleotides agree with TRBD1. With 4 bases clipped from V and 2 bases from J, the junction kept 4 bases outside the gene matches. CDR1 SQVTM and CDR2 ANQGSEA come from the germline V gene. The CDR3 runs to 14 residues.

The V call is TRBV19, the J call TRBJ2-1, with D tentatively TRBD2 (5 bases). Looked up from germline, CDR1 is LNHDA and CDR2 is SQIVND (reference sequence). V was trimmed by 3 bases and J by 4 bases, leaving 22 bases between them. CDR3 length: 18 residues. CDR3 sequence (DNA): TGTGCCAGTAGTATCGGTATTATGAGCGAGGGCAATTACAATGAGCAGTTCTTC. Protein sequence: CASSIGIMSEGNYNEQFF.

This chain joins TRBV5-1 and TRBJ2-3; TRBD2 might be the D (6 bases). Germline V gives CDR1 SGHRS, CDR2 YFSETQ. Between the trimmed V and J ends, which lost 6 bases and 1 base, there was a span of 9 bases. The CDR3 loop spans 13 amino acids. Here the CDR3 reads CASKASGTDTQYF. CDR3 sequence (DNA): TGCGCCAGCAAAGCTAGCGGCACAGATACGCAGTATTTT.

The V gene is TRBV7-2, the J gene TRBJ1-3; 7 bases agree with TRBD1. The CDR3 runs to 15 residues. V gave up 5 bases and J gave up 0 bases; unmatched junction bases: 4. Per germline, CDR1 SGHTA and CDR2 FQGNSA. The CDR3 bases are TGTGCCAGCAGCACGGGACAGAACTCTGGAAACACCATATATTTT. Residues: CASSTGQNSGNTIYF.

The V gene is TRBV28, the J gene TRBJ1-1; D might be TRBD1 (6 bases). The CDR3 has 13 amino acids. Trimming left V 4 bases short and J 11 bases short, with 17 bases between. Germline V lookup: CDR1 MDHEN, CDR2 SYDVKM. DNA of the CDR3: TGTGCCAGCAGTTCCCAGGGGCAGCGATGGGCTTTCTTT. Encoded protein: CASSSQGQRWAFF.

This chain links TRBV29-1 with TRBJ1-1; perhaps TRBD1 as D (5 bases). Germline assignment: CDR1 SQVTM and CDR2 ANQGSEA. V lost 3 bases to trimming and J lost 5 bases, with 13 bases between them. This CDR3 comprises 13 residues. This CDR3 is CSVDSGGGTEAFF. CDR3 nucleotides: TGCAGCGTTGACTCGGGTGGGGGGACTGAAGCTTTCTTT.

The rearrangement links TRBV18 to TRBJ1-2; D possibly corresponds to TRBD1 (5 bases). V was clipped by 2 bases and J by 2 bases, with 12 bases between them. Germline CDR1 is KGHSH and CDR2 is LQKENI. The CDR3 extends over 15 amino acids. The CDR3 nucleotides are TGTGCCAGCTCACCATCAGGGCCTGCCAACTATGGCTACACCTTC. This encodes CASSPSGPANYGYTF.

The gene calls are TRBV30 and TRBJ1-2; TRBD1 might be the D (6 bases). The CDR3 length is 13 residues. Trimming removed 1 base at V and 8 bases at J, with 14 bases between. CDR1 and CDR2 from the germline V gene are GTSNPN and SVGIG (reference sequence). DNA of the CDR3: TGTGCCTGGAGTGAGTCGGACAGCCGGGGCTACACCTTC. Protein: CAWSESDSRGYTF.

This chain links TRBV28 with TRBJ2-3; 10 bases match TRBD2. The length of the CDR3 is 16 residues. The V gene end was trimmed by 5 bases and the J gene end by 4 bases; junction bases not matched to a gene: 9. From germline, CDR1 is MDHEN and CDR2 SYDVKM. CDR3 nucleotides: TGTGCCAGCAGTCCCTCAGCGGGAGGGGTTCCAGATACGCAGTATTTT. Protein: CASSPSAGGVPDTQYF.

This chain links TRBV10-1 with TRBJ1-2; tentatively, D is TRBD1 (5 bases). Germline CDR1 reads WNHNN; CDR2 reads SYGVQD (reference sequence). The CDR3 runs 13 residues. The V end lost 2 bases, the J end lost 4 bases, and 8 bases lay between the germline ends. The CDR3 loop is CASSEKGAYGYTF. The CDR3 nucleotides are TGCGCCAGCAGTGAGAAAGGGGCCTATGGCTACACCTTC.

V is TRBV7-3 and J is TRBJ2-1; the match to TRBD2 covers 12 bases. V lost 3 bases and J lost 8; bases outside the gene matches: 8. This CDR3 region has 16 residues. Germline V CDR1 and CDR2: SGHTA, FQGTGA. The CDR3 coding sequence is TGTGCCAGCAGCTTGCTAGCGGGAGGGTCGGTGGATGAGCAGTTCTTC. It is translated as CASSLLAGGSVDEQFF.

This chain links TRBV2 with TRBJ1-1; D call uncertain. This CDR3 is built from 13 residues. From germline, CDR1 is SNHLY and CDR2 FYNNEI. The V gene lost 3 bases and the J gene lost 1 base, with 6 bases spanning the gap. CDR3 in DNA: TGTGCCAGCAGTGATGCCAGGAACACTGAAGCTTTCTTT. Its protein is CASSDARNTEAFF.

The chain combines TRBV29-1 with TRBJ2-7; 8 nucleotides line up with TRBD2. From germline, CDR1 is SQVTM and CDR2 ANQGSEA. With V trimmed by 7 bases and J by 0 bases, 5 bases remained unmatched. The CDR3 loop spans 13 amino acids. The CDR3 here is CSAHSGSSYEQYF. Here the CDR3 DNA reads TGCAGCGCCCACAGCGGGAGCTCCTACGAGCAGTACTTC.